Sequencing of this TCR beta chain was carried out in a study of control samples from healthy donors and cancer patients. This clone was recorded once. V was clipped by 3 bases and J by 7 bases; unmatched bases: 7. Germline V gives CDR1 DFQATT, CDR2 SNEGSKA (reference sequence). CDR3 size: 14 residues. The table came from immunoSEQ multiplex PCR; TCRdb's copy has only in-frame clones and leaves some out. Among around 110,000 clones listed, 80% to 90% were seen once. The sequenced material came from PBMCs. This clonotype was sampled from a woman aged 45 to 65 with colorectal cancer. This chain links TRBV20-1 with TRBJ1-4; 8 bases are shared with TRBD1. CDR3 amino acids: CSASRDRSVEKLFF. The CDR3 DNA reads as TGCAGTGCTAGTAGGGACAGGAGCGTTGAAAAACTGTTTTTT.